This T cell receptor beta chain was retrieved from a study of blood T cell repertoires in COVID-19. Study summary: COVID-19 samples collected from the United States, Italy and Spain covered acute and convalescent phases.

Germline lookup yields CDR1 MGHDK and CDR2 SYGVNS. This CDR3 is built from 15 residues. The J segment lost 5 bases and the V segment lost 4 bases, leaving 9 bases of the junction unmatched. Methods used by the authors: Amplified reference gene primers provided the basis for estimating nucleated cell counts. TCRdb keeps only in-frame clones here, not all; method: immunoSEQ multiplex PCR. V and J calls and clone size follow that table, whereas D and trimming were derived from the DNA. The sample lists about 110,000 clones; 89% were seen once. The chain combines TRBV25-1 with TRBJ2-7, with 9 bases identical to TRBD1. Material for sequencing was peripheral blood. The sequence derives from a man aged 40-49 years with active or convalescent COVID-19. CDR3 sequence: CASSASGQGADEQYF. In nucleotides, the CDR3 is TGTGCCAGCAGTGCCTCGGGACAGGGCGCAGACGAGCAGTACTTC.